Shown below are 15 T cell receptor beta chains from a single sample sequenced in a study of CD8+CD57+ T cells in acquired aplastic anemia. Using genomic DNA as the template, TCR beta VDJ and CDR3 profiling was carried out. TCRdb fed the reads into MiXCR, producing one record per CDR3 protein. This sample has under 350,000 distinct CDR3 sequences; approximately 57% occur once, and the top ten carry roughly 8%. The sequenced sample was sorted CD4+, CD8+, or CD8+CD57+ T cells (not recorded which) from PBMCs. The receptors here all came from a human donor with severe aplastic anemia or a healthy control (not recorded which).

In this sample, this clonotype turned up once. In nucleotides, the CDR3 is TGTGCCAGTATGAAACAGGGTTCCCAGTACTTC. Translated, it gives CASMKQGSQYF. The chain recombines TRBV19 with TRBJ2-5, with D maybe TRBD1 (6 bases). The CDR3 covers 11 residues. Germline V lookup: CDR1 LNHDA, CDR2 SQIVND (reference sequence). V was cut by 7 bases and J by 9 bases, with 12 bases left in between.

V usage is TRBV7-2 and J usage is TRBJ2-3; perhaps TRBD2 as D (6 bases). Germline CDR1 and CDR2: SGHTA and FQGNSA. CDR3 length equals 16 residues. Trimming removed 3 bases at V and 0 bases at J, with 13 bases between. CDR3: CASSLHLGTSTDTQYF. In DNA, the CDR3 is TGTGCCAGCAGCTTGCACCTGGGGACTAGCACAGATACGCAGTATTTT.

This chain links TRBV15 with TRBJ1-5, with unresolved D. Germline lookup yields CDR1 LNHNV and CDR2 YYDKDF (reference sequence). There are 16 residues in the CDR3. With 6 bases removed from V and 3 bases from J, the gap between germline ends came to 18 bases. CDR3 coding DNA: TGTGCCACCAGTCTCAAGACCGGCCAGATCAATCAGCCCCAGCATTTT. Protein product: CATSLKTGQINQPQHF.

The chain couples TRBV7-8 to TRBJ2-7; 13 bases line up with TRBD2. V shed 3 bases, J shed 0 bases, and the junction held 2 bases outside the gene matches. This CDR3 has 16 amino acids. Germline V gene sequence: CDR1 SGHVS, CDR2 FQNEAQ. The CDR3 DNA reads TGTGCCAGCAGCTTCGGACTAGCGGGGGCCTCCTACGAGCAGTACTTC. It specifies CASSFGLAGASYEQYF.

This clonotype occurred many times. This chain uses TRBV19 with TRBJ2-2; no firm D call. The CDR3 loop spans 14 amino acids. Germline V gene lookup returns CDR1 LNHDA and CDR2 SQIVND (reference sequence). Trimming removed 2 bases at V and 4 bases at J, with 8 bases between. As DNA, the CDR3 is TGTGCCAGTAGTATAAAAGCCCTCACCGGGGAGCTGTTTTTT. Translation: CASSIKALTGELFF.

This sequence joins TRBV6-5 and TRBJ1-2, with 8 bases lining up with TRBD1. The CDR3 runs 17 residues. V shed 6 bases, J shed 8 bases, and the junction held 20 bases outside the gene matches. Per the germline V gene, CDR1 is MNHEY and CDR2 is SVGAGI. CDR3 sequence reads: CASSLGLQGAGGRGYTF. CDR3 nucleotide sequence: TGTGCCAGCAGCCTTGGACTGCAGGGGGCGGGAGGGCGAGGCTACACCTTC.

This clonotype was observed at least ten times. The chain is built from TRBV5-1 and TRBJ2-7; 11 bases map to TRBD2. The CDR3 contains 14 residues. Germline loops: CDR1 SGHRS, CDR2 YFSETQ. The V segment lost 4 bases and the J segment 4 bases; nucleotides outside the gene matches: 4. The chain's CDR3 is CASSGSGGVYEQYF. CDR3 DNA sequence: TGCGCCAGCAGCGGTAGCGGGGGGGTATACGAGCAGTACTTC.

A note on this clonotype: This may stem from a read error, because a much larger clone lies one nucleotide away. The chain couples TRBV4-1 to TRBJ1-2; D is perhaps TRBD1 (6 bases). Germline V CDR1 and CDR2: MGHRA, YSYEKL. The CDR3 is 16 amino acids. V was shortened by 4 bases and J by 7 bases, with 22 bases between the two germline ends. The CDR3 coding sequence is TGCGCCAGCAGCCTTGACCCCGACAGGCGGGCCTCTGGCTACACCTTC. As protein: CASSLDPDRRASGYTF.

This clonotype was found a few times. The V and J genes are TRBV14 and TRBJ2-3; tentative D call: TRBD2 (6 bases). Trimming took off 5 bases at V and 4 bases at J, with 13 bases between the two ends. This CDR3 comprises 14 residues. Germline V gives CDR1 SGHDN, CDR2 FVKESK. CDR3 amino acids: CASSKQAGADTQYF. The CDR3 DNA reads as TGTGCCAGCAGCAAACAAGCGGGCGCAGATACGCAGTATTTT. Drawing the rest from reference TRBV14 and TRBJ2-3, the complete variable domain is EAGVTQFPSHSVIEKGQTVTLRCDPISGHDNLYWYRRVMGKEIKFLLHFVKESKQDESGMPNNRFLAERTGGTYSTLKVQPAELEDSGVYFCASSKQAGADTQYFGPGTRLTVL.

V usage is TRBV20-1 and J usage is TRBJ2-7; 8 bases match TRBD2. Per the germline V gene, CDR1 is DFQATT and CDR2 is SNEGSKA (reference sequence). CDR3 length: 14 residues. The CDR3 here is CSQDEAGAAYEQYF. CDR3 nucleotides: TGCAGCCAAGATGAAGCGGGGGCCGCCTACGAGCAGTACTTC.

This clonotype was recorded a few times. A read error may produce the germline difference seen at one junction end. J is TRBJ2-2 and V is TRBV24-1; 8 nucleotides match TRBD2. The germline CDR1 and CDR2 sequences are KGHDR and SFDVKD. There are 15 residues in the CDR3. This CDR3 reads CAISAGREDGGELFF. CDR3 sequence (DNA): TGTGCCATCAGTGCGGGGCGGGAGGATGGCGGGGAGCTGTTTTTT.

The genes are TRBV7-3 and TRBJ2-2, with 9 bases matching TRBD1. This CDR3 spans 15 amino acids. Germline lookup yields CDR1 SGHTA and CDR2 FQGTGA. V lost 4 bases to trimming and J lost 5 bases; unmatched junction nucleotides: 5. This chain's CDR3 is CASSSGTGRTGELFF. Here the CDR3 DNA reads TGTGCCAGCAGCTCCGGGACAGGGAGAACCGGGGAGCTGTTTTTT.

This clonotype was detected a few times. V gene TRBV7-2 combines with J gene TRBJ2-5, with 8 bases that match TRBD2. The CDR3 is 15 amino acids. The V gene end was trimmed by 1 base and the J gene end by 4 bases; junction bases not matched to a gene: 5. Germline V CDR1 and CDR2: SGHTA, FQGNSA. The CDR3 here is CASSLDAGGGETQYF. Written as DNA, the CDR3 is TGTGCCAGCAGCTTAGACGCGGGGGGAGGAGAGACCCAGTACTTC. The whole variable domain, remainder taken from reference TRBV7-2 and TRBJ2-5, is GAGVSQSPSNKVTEKGKDVELRCDPISGHTALYWYRQSLGQGLEFLIYFQGNSAPDKSGLPSDRFSAERTGGSVSTLTIQRTQQEDSAVYLCASSLDAGGGETQYFGPGTRLLVL.

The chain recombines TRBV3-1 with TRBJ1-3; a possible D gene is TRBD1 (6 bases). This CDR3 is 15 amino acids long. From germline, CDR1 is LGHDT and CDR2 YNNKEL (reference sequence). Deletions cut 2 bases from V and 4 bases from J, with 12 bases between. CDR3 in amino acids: CASSQTGLRGNTIYF. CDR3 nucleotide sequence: TGTGCCAGCAGCCAAACAGGGTTGAGGGGAAACACCATATATTTT.

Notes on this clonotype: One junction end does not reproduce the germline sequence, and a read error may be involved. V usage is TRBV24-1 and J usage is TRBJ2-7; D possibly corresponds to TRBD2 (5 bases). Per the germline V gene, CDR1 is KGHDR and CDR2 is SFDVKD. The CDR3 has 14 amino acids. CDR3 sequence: CATSDRTDTGELYF. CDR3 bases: TGTGCCACCAGTGACCGAACCGACACCGGGGAGCTGTACTTC.